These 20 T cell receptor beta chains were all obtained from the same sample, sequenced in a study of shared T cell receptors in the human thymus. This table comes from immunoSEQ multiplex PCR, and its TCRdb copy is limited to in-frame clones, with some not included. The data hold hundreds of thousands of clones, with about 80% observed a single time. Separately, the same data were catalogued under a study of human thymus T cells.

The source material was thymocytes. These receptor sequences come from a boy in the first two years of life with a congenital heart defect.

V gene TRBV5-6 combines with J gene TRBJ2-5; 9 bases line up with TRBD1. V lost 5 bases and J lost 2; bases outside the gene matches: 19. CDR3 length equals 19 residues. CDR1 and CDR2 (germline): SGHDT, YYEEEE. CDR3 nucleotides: TGTGCCAGCAGGCCGACCGGGGACAGGGATGGAGCAAGGCAAGAGACCCAGTACTTC. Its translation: CASRPTGDRDGARQETQYF.

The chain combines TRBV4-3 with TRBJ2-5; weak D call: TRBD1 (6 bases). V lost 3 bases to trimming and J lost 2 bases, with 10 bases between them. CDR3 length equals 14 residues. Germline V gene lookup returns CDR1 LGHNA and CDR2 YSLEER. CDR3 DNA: TGCGCCAGCAGCCAGCTGACAGGACAAGAGACCCAGTACTTC. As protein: CASSQLTGQETQYF.

The CDR3 DNA sequence: TGTGCCAGTAGTATCTCTTCTAGTAGCGGGAGGTTAGGTGTGGCAGATACGCAGTATTTT. Translated, it gives CASSISSSSGRLGVADTQYF. The chain joins TRBV19 to TRBJ2-3; 10 bases fit TRBD2. V lost 3 bases and J lost 4; bases outside the gene matches: 19. Germline V CDR1 and CDR2: LNHDA, SQIVND (reference sequence). This CDR3 has 20 residues.

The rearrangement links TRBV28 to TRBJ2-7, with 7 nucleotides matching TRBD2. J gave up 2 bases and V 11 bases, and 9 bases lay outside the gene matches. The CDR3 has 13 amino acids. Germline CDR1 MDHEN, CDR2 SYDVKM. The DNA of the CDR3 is TGTGCCTCCCGGGGGGACGAGCCCTACGAGCAGTACTTC. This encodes CASRGDEPYEQYF.

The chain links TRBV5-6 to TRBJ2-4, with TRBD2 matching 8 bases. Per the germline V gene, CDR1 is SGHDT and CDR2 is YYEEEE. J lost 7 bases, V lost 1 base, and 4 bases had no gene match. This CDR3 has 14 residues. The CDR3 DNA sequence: TGTGCCAGCAGCTTGTCAGGCGGGGGGAACATTCAGTACTTC. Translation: CASSLSGGGNIQYF.

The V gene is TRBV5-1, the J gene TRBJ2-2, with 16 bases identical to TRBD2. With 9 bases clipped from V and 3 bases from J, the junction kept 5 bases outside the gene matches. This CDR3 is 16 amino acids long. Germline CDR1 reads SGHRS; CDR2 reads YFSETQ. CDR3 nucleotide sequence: TGCGCCACCCGGGGGACTAGCGGGAGGGACACCGGGGAGCTGTTTTTT. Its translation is CATRGTSGRDTGELFF.

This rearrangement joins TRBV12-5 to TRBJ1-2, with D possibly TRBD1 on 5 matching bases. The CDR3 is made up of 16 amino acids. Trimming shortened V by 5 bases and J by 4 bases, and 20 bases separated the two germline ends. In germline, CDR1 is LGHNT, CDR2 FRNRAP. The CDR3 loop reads CASGPRAGWVGYGYTF. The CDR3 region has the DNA TGTGCTAGTGGTCCAAGAGCAGGGTGGGTAGGCTATGGCTACACCTTC.

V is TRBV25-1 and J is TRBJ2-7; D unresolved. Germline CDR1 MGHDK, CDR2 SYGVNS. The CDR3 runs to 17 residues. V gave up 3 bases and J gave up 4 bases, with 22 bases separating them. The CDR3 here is CASSDRSHQVSRYEQYF. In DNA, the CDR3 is TGTGCCAGCAGTGATCGCTCCCATCAGGTGTCTCGTTACGAGCAGTACTTC.

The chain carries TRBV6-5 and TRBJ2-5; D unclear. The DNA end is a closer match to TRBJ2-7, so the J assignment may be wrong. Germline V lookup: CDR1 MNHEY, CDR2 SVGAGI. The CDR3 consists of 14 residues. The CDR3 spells CARSRNTTKYEQYF. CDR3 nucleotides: TGTGCCAGATCTAGAAACACGACGAAATACGAGCAGTACTTC.

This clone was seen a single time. CDR3 in amino acids: CASSGAWLAGEVRSSTDTQYF. CDR3 in DNA: TGTGCCAGCAGCGGCGCGTGGCTAGCGGGGGAAGTCCGTTCTAGCACAGATACGCAGTATTTT. This rearrangement joins TRBV27 to TRBJ2-3, with TRBD2 matching over 10 bases. The germline gives CDR1 MNHEY, CDR2 SMNVEV (reference sequence). The V gene end was trimmed by 6 bases and the J gene end by 0 bases; junction bases not matched to a gene: 21. The CDR3 is made up of 21 amino acids.

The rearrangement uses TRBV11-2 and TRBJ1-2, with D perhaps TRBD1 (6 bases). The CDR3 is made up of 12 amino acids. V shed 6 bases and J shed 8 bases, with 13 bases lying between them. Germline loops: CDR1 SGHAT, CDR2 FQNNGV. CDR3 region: CASRALQGGYTF. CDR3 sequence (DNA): TGTGCCAGCAGAGCACTCCAGGGGGGCTACACCTTC.

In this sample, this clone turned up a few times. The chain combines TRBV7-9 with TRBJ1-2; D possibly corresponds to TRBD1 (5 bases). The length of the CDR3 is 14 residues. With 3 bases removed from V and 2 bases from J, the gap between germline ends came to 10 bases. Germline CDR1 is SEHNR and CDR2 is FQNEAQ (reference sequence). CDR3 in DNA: TGTGCCAGCAGCTTGCGGGGACGGAACTATGGCTACACCTTC. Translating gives CASSLRGRNYGYTF. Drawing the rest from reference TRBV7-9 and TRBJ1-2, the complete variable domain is DTGVSQNPRHKITKRGQNVTFRCDPISEHNRLYWYRQTLGQGPEFLTYFQNEAQLEKSRLLSDRFSAERPKGSFSTLEIQRTEQGDSAMYLCASSLRGRNYGYTFGSGTRLTVV.

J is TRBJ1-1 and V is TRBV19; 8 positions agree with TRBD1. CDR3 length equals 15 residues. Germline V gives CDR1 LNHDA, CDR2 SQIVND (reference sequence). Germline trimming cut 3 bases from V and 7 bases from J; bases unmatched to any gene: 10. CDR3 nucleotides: TGTGCCAGTAGTATCCACCGGGGACAGGACATTGAAGCTTTCTTT. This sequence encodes CASSIHRGQDIEAFF.

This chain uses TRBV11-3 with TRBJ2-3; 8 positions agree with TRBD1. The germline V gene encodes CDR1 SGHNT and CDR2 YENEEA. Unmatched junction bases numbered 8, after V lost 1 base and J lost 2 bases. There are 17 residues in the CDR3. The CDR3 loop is CASSLASGQGDTDTQYF. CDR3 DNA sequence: TGTGCCAGCAGCTTAGCCTCCGGACAGGGAGACACAGATACGCAGTATTTT. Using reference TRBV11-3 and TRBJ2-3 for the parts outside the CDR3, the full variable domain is EAGVVQSPRYKIIEKKQPVAFWCNPISGHNTLYWYLQNLGQGPELLIRYENEEAVDDSQLPKDRFSAERLKGVDSTLKIQPAELGDSAVYLCASSLASGQGDTDTQYFGPGTRLTVL.

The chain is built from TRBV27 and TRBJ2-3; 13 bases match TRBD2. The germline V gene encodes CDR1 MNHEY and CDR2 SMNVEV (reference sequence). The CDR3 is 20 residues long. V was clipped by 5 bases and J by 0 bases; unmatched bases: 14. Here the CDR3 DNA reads TGTGCCAGCAGTACCCGGACTAGCGGGAGTGTATCCTCTAGCACAGATACGCAGTATTTT. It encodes CASSTRTSGSVSSSTDTQYF.

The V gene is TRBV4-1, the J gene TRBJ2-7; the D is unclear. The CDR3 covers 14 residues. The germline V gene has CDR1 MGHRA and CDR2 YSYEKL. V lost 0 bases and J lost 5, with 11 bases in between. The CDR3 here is CASSQELSFDEQYF. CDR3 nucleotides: TGCGCCAGCAGCCAAGAGCTGAGTTTCGACGAGCAGTACTTC.

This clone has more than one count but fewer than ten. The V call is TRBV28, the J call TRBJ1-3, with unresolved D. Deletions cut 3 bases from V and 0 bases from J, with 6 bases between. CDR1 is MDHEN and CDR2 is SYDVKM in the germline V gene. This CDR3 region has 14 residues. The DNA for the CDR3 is TGTGCCAGCAGTTTCGAGAGCTCTGGAAACACCATATATTTT. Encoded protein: CASSFESSGNTIYF.

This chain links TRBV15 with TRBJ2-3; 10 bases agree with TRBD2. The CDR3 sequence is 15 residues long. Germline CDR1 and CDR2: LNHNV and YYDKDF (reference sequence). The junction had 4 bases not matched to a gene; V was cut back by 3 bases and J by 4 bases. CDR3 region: CATSSRLAGPDTQYF. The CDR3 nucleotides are TGTGCCACCAGCAGCCGACTAGCGGGTCCAGATACGCAGTATTTT.

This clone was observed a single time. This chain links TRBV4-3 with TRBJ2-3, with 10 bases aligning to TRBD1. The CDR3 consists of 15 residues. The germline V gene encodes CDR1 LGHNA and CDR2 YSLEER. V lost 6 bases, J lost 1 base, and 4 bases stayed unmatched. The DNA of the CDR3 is TGCGCCAGCAGTCGACAGGGGGCGGGCACAGATACGCAGTATTTT. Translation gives CASSRQGAGTDTQYF.

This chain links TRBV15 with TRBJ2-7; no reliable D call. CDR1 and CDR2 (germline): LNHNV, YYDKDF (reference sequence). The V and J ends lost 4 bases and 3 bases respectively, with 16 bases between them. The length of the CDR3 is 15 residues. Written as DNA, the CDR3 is TGTGCCACCAGCAATGTGATCCCGAAGCTCTACGAGCAGTACTTC. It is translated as CATSNVIPKLYEQYF.